These 17 T cell receptor beta chains were sequenced from one sample in a study of metastatic and nonmetastatic thyroid tumors. TCRdb used MiXCR to call clones anew from the PCR reads. The repertoire has 6,800 or so clones, around 3% of them found once; the top ten carry 16%. Among the patients, none had received any treatment before thyroid surgery. The sequencing input was tumor tissue. The receptors were sampled from a female donor with papillary thyroid cancer or a benign thyroid nodule (not recorded which). Some clones in this sample may be carry-over from other donors' samples.

This clone was counted ten times or more. The conserved final phenylalanine or tryptophan is absent from the CDR3, which likely points to a read error. The chain has TRBV14 and TRBJ2-1; 10 bases fit TRBD2. The CDR3 has 15 residues. The V gene end was trimmed by 4 bases and the J gene end by 4 bases; junction bases not matched to a gene: 4. Germline CDR1 reads SGHDN; CDR2 reads FVKESK. The CDR3, as DNA: TGTGCCAGCAGCCGCTTAGCGGGAGGATACAATGAGCAGTTCGTC. Its protein product is CASSRLAGGYNEQFV.

In its sample, this clone was seen many times. V is TRBV10-3 and J is TRBJ1-6; D not resolved. Per germline, CDR1 ENHRY and CDR2 SYGVKD. V dropped 0 bases and J dropped 7 bases, with 4 bases sitting between them. The CDR3 is 13 residues long. CDR3 bases: TGTGCCATCAGTGAGTCCGGCAATTCACCCCTCCACTTT. Its protein is CAISESGNSPLHF.

The table lists this clone with a few counts. This rearrangement joins TRBV5-6 to TRBJ1-2; TRBD1 matches at 8 bases. Trimming at V came to 2 bases and at J to 3 bases, leaving 6 bases not matched to a gene. Germline assignment: CDR1 SGHDT and CDR2 YYEEEE. This CDR3 is 15 amino acids long. CDR3 nucleotides: TGTGCCAGCAGCTTAGGCAGGGGGCTTTACTATGGCTACACCTTC. This sequence encodes CASSLGRGLYYGYTF.

This clone showed up just a few times. The conserved phenylalanine or tryptophan normally closing the CDR3 is absent here, so this likely arose from a read error. The V gene is TRBV19, the J gene TRBJ2-7; D gene uncertain. The ends were cut back, 10 bases at V and 5 bases at J, with 12 bases in the middle. The CDR3 is made up of 11 amino acids. Germline-derived CDR1 and CDR2 are LNHDA and SQIVND (reference sequence). The CDR3 protein is CATRQNDEQYL. Here the CDR3 DNA reads TGTGCCACTCGGCAGAACGACGAGCAGTACCTC.

Many counts were recorded for this clone. CDR3 nucleotide sequence: TGTGCCAGCTCCCGCGGGACTAGCGGGAGTAGTGAGCAGTTCTTC. Protein: CASSRGTSGSSEQFF. The chain is built from TRBV18 and TRBJ2-1; 14 bases agree with TRBD2. The CDR3 totals 15 residues. Unmatched junction bases numbered 7, after V lost 6 bases and J lost 9 bases. Germline loops: CDR1 KGHSH, CDR2 LQKENI.

Judged by abundance, this clone is medium-sized. This chain joins TRBV20-1 and TRBJ1-1, with D perhaps matching TRBD1 (6 bases). Germline V lookup: CDR1 DFQATT, CDR2 SNEGSKA (reference sequence). The V end was cut by 8 bases, the J end by 4 bases, with 11 bases between. This CDR3 is built from 11 residues. CDR3 bases: TGCAGTACCCGGGGGCCCACTGAAGCTTTCTTT. This gives the protein CSTRGPTEAFF.

This clone has ten or more counts. The J gene is TRBJ1-1, the V gene TRBV19, with TRBD1 as a possible D gene (5 bases). Germline V lookup: CDR1 LNHDA, CDR2 SQIVND (reference sequence). This CDR3 has 13 amino acids. V shed 4 bases and J shed 9 bases, with 15 bases lying between them. In DNA, the CDR3 is TGTGCCAGTAGTACACGGGCGGGGGAAAAAGCTTTCTTT. Translating it yields CASSTRAGEKAFF.

This clone has ten or more counts. A much larger clone lies a single base off, so this may be a read error. V gene TRBV20-1 combines with J gene TRBJ2-7; the D gene is possibly TRBD2 (7 bases). Between the trimmed V and J ends, which lost 0 bases and 1 base, there was a span of 16 bases. The CDR3 runs to 16 residues. Germline values: CDR1 DFQATT, CDR2 SNEGSKA (reference sequence). The CDR3, as DNA: TGCAGTGCTAGAGAAGCGGGGACAATCGCTTCCTACGAGCAGTACTTC. Protein sequence: CSAREAGTIASYEQYF.

Relative to its sample, this clone is medium-sized. The rearrangement links TRBV28 to TRBJ2-3, with D unclear. Germline loops: CDR1 MDHEN, CDR2 SYDVKM. Trimming took 4 bases from V and 3 from J, leaving 11 bases between them. The CDR3 has 14 residues. The chain's CDR3 is CASSSPTNTDTQYF. The CDR3, as DNA: TGTGCCAGCAGTTCGCCGACAAATACAGATACGCAGTATTTT.

This clone was observed at least ten times. Given a much more abundant clone one base away, this may be a read error. As the CDR3 is not closed by the conserved phenylalanine or tryptophan, this likely results from a read error. V gene TRBV6-2 or TRBV6-3 combines with J gene TRBJ2-1, with D perhaps matching TRBD2 (6 bases). The CDR3 extends over 14 amino acids. V dropped 6 bases and J dropped 5 bases, with 14 bases sitting between them. Per the germline V gene, CDR1 is MNHEY and CDR2 is SVGEGT. The CDR3 is CASRGLSRHNEQFV. In DNA, the CDR3 is TGTGCCAGCAGGGGACTCTCCCGCCACAATGAGCAGTTCGTC.

This clone was recorded many times. The chain links TRBV7-6 to TRBJ2-2; D remains ambiguous. Germline CDR1 reads SGHVS; CDR2 reads FNYEAQ. The CDR3 loop spans 12 amino acids. The V and J ends lost 2 bases and 7 bases respectively, with 5 bases between them. CDR3 region: CASSLIGGELFF. CDR3 nucleotide sequence: TGTGCCAGCAGCTTAATCGGCGGGGAGCTGTTTTTT. Using reference TRBV7-6 and TRBJ2-2 for the parts outside the CDR3, the full variable domain is GAGVSQSPRYKVTKRGQDVALRCDPISGHVSLYWYRQALGQGPEFLTYFNYEAQQDKSGLPNDRFSAERPEGSISTLTIQRTEQRDSAMYRCASSLIGGELFFGEGSRLTVL.

This clone rates as medium-sized. The gene calls are TRBV24-1 and TRBJ2-7; D gene unclear. Per the germline V gene, CDR1 is KGHDR and CDR2 is SFDVKD. Trimming pared 5 bases from V and 2 bases from J, leaving 6 bases between. The CDR3 extends over 12 amino acids. The CDR3 region is CATSGSTYEQYF. The CDR3 DNA follows: TGTGCCACCAGTGGATCTACCTACGAGCAGTACTTC.

This clone was recorded at least ten times. J is TRBJ2-7 and V is TRBV18; D not certain. V was trimmed by 3 bases and J by 3 bases, leaving 12 bases between them. The V gene's germline CDR1 is KGHSH and CDR2 LQKENI. The CDR3 totals 14 residues. CDR3 residues: CASSPNRHDYEQYF. The CDR3 DNA reads TGTGCCAGCTCACCTAACAGACATGACTACGAGCAGTACTTC.

This clone was observed at least ten times. The chain carries TRBV6-2 or TRBV6-3 and TRBJ2-1; D is ambiguous. V gave up 10 bases and J gave up 5 bases, with 9 bases separating them. Germline V CDR1 and CDR2: MNHEY, SVGEGT. This CDR3 spans 11 amino acids. The CDR3 sequence: CATALDNEQFF. CDR3 DNA sequence: TGTGCCACCGCCCTAGACAATGAGCAGTTCTTC.

In this sample, this clone turned up many times. In this CDR3 the conserved last residue, phenylalanine or tryptophan, is missing, so a read error is likely. This chain uses TRBV19 with TRBJ2-1, with no clear D. Germline loops: CDR1 LNHDA, CDR2 SQIVND (reference sequence). Deletions cut 3 bases from V and 0 bases from J, with 12 bases between. The CDR3 contains 16 residues. The CDR3 here is CASSIGRRSSYNEQFV. The DNA of the CDR3 is TGTGCCAGTAGTATCGGGCGGAGAAGCTCCTACAATGAGCAGTTCGTC.

Sample share makes this clone medium-sized (0.01 to 0.1%). V gene TRBV11-3 combines with J gene TRBJ2-5; no definite D call. The germline CDR1 and CDR2 sequences are SGHNT and YENEEA. V lost 8 bases and J lost 5, with 9 bases in between. The CDR3 loop spans 11 amino acids. CDR3 DNA sequence: TGTGCCAGCGGTCACGCGGAGACCCAGTACTTC. It is translated as CASGHAETQYF.

This clone has only one observation. The genes are TRBV28 and TRBJ2-5; D is perhaps TRBD2 (5 bases). Trimming cost V 3 bases and J 5 bases, with 16 bases left between them. The CDR3 sequence is 15 residues long. The germline V gene encodes CDR1 MDHEN and CDR2 SYDVKM. The CDR3: CASSLARSGVETQYF. DNA of the CDR3: TGTGCCAGCAGTTTGGCACGGTCCGGGGTGGAGACCCAGTACTTC.